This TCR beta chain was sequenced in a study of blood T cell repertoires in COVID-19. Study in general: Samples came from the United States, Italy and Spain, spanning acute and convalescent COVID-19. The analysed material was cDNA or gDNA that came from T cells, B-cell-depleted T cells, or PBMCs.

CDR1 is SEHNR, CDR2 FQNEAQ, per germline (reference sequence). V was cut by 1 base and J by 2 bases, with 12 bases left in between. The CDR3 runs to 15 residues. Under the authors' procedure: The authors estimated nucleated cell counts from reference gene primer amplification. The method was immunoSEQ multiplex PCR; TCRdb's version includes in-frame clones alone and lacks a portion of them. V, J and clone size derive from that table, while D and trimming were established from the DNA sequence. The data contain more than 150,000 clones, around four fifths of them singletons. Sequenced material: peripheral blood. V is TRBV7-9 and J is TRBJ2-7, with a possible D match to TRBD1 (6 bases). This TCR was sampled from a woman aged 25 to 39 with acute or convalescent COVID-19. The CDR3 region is CASSLGLDSAYEQYF. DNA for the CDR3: TGTGCCAGCAGCTTAGGTCTGGACAGTGCCTACGAGCAGTACTTC.